This T cell receptor (beta chain) was documented in a study of tumor-infiltrating lymphocytes in primary liver carcinoma (TCRdb year 2017). In terms of the full investigation: Surgical resection was performed in China between late 2015 and early 2016 on four to six patients with histopathologically diagnosed primary liver carcinoma. Of the five patients (three men and two women, aged 30 to 69 years), four had hepatocellular carcinoma and one had combined HCC and intrahepatic cholangiocarcinoma. The five patients had tumors staged T1-T3 N0M0, with maximum diameters ranging from roughly 4.2 to 11 cm. Roughly 3.5 to 7.13 million productive TCRbeta reads were obtained per sample, and no significant difference in read depth was found between tissue types. TCRbeta repertoire sequencing, expression microarrays and whole-exome sequencing were combined in the study across five regions of each liver tumor, with adjacent normal tissue and blood also included. A total of about 35 specimens from 5 patients went through TCRbeta repertoire sequencing, namely 25 tumor regions, 5 adjacent noncancerous liver tissues and 5 peripheral blood samples. High reproducibility was observed for the technical replicate repertoires, with mean shared-clone rates roughly 0.87 and correlation coefficients above 0.95. Study-level results and caveats: Because sequencing covered only the TCR beta chain and unpaired alpha chains were not captured, true repertoire diversity is likely underestimated. Only 4 to 6 patients were included in the study, and the authors note that the findings should be validated in a larger study. Consistent with antigen-driven expansion, pairs of tumor regions showed higher repertoire overlap (mean about 35%) than either tumor-adjacent pairs (around 17%) or tumor-blood pairs (around 15%). The top 250 clones made up a significantly larger repertoire fraction in tumors than in blood (p = 0.039). Since the samples were bulk and unsorted, there was no way to compare CD4+ and CD8+ T cell repertoires.

The table lists this clonotype with many counts. The antigen it recognizes is unknown. No much larger clone exists at a distance of one base, and base qualities are not known. The CDR3 numbers 15 residues from cysteine through phenylalanine. The only DNA kept is the CDR3, 45 bases in frame from the first base. The V and J ends are trimmed by 1 base and 0 bases, leaving 10 bases between them. Based on the germline V gene, the CDR1 and CDR2 sequences are SGHAT and FQNNGV. Blood RNA was extracted from unsorted whole blood using TRIzol reagent, and germline DNA was obtained with the DNeasy Blood & Tissue kit. Chronic HBV infection was present in the patients, and the patients were treatment-naive at sampling. Before surgery, 3 to 4.5 milliliters of peripheral blood were collected into K2EDTA tubes. Starting from approximately 460 ng total RNA, TCRbeta-specific cDNA was produced by reverse transcription with a constant-region primer and ProtoScript II reverse transcriptase. The TCRbeta libraries were prepared through three rounds of nested multiplex PCR following a slightly modified ARM-PCR procedure. Each of the first two PCR rounds ran for approximately 10 cycles and used multiplex TRBV1-TRBV30 forward primers together with a Cbeta reverse primer. Sample barcodes and Illumina adapters were attached in a final 25-cycle PCR using Deep VentR polymerase. Before sequencing, amplicons of 200-500 bp were gel-purified using a QIAquick gel extraction kit. TCRbeta amplicons were sequenced on an Illumina HiSeq 2500 with 250-bp paired-end reads. In the authors' own workflow: To recover full CDR3 sequences, reads were quality-trimmed using Trimmomatic v0.33 and paired reads were then merged using FLASH v1.2.11. V, D and J germline segments were assigned to the rearranged TCRbeta sequences using MiGEC v1.2.1b. Clonotype statistics and Shannon-Wiener diversity indices were computed with VDJtools v1.0.0. Except for diversity analysis, only the 250 most abundant clonotypes of each sample were used in subsequent analyses to reduce sampling bias. TCRdb itself trimmed the public reads at Q25 with fastp, ran MiXCR and retained productive beta chains. A single entry per CDR3 protein holds the most common genes and DNA from its merged rows. What appears here as the V and J calls and clone size reflects TCRdb's work, not the paper's. The sample profile shows about 330,000 distinct CDR3 sequences; about two thirds of them were found once. The top ten constitute roughly 6% of the sample.

The V gene is TRBV11-2 and the J gene is TRBJ2-7; the D gene lacks a confident call. Sequencing was carried out using peripheral blood. The TCR originated in a man aged 35 to 55 with primary liver carcinoma and hepatitis B virus infection. The base sequence is TGTGCCAGCAGCTTAGTTGTTTTCCCCTCCTACGAGCAGTACTTC. This sequence encodes CASSLVVFPSYEQYF.